This T cell receptor beta chain was found in a study of T cell responses to AZD1222 COVID-19 vaccine listed by TCRdb under 2021. Some background on the complete study: AZD1222 recipients with second doses at about 4 weeks or about 12 weeks were pooled, because spike-specific TCR depth and breadth did not differ between schedules. TCR sequencing covered over 230 trial participants: 207 given two doses of AZD1222 and 26 given two doses of MenACWY control vaccine. Enrollment into the trials was organized by age into subgroups of 18-55, 56-69 and 70-plus years, and those subgroups contained approximately 160, 26 and 62 TCR-sequenced participants, respectively.

Points the paper makes about the study in general: Reportedly, close to half of the unique spike-specific TCRs recognized epitopes lying outside the regions that are mutated in the B.1.351 and B.1.1.7 variants. Because no day 14 peak-response samples were available, the repertoires could be characterized only after the peak T cell response. The 56-69-year group was small, and its depth increase did not reach significance, likely because of low power. Most participants were white British and females outnumbered males, and the authors suggested that clonal diversity may have been underestimated. Vaccine-associated CD4 TCRs spanned the whole spike protein, with dominant responses in regions 160-218 and 743-854. Spike-specific TCR breadth and depth rose significantly after two AZD1222 doses compared with day 0 and with MenACWY recipients. Conclusions about previously exposed vaccinees were limited because only six or seven AZD1222 recipients were SARS-CoV-2 seropositive at baseline.

For CDR1 and CDR2, the germline V gene (reference sequence) lists LNHDA and SQIVND. From V the trimming removes 6 bases and from J it removes 7 bases, while the gene matches leave 8 bases of the junction unaccounted for. The CDR3 starts with the cysteine, ends with the phenylalanine, and has 14 residues. The retained sequence is limited to the CDR3, 42 bases, with the frame set at the first base. A note on this clone: Its antigen remains undetermined. No much larger clone exists at a distance of one base, and base qualities are not known.

The CDR3 regions of human TCRbeta chains were analyzed by immunosequencing. On the study's bioinformatics: Repertoire TCRs were matched against a reference library of SARS-CoV-2-specific TCRs generated with the MIRA antigen-specificity platform. Breadth was defined as the fraction of unique TCRs that were SARS-CoV-2-associated, and depth was defined as the fraction of total T cells that were SARS-CoV-2-associated. Each spike-specific TCR was assigned to its reactive spike region and to a CD4 or CD8 class using the MIRA data. Log10-transformed breadth and depth values were compared by one-way ANOVA with Sidak's multiple comparisons tests. Sourced from immuneACCESS, this table was stored by TCRdb with only in-frame sequences that have V and J called. A share of the clones is absent; for the studies checked, an unresolved V gene accounts for under half, and the remainder has no known explanation. V, J and clone size are taken as reported in that table, and D and trimming were inferred from the DNA itself. Within this sample are 55,000 to 75,000 clones, with about 90% of them counted one time only. Jointly, the top ten make up under 6.5% of the sample.

This specimen's time point label, interpreted: baseline before first vaccination. The vaccinee samples were drawn from two UK trials, COV001 and COV002, one of which was a single-blind randomized controlled phase 2/3 trial testing AZD1222 (ChAdOx1 nCoV-19) in healthy adults. For TCRbeta chain sequencing, PBMC samples from trial participants were taken at day 0 and at day 28 after the second dose. Source: peripheral blood, taken on day 0 of AZD1222 vaccination. The receptor was derived from an adult in good health. This chain joins TRBV19 to TRBJ1-2, with 10 bases matching TRBD1. The sequenced DNA is TGTGCCAGTAGCGACCGGGACAGGGGAGGTGGCTACACCTTC. It is translated as CASSDRDRGGGYTF.